Shown below are 8 T cell receptor beta chains from a single sample sequenced in a study of shared clonotypes between healthy human individuals. Measured with immunoSEQ multiplex PCR; TCRdb has only the in-frame clones, and not every one. The table includes about 1,500,000 clones, roughly 96% detected once. The specimen was naive CD4+ T cells sorted from blood. Subset: CD45RA+ positively selected. The receptors derive from a young man in good health.

The chain combines TRBV19 with TRBJ2-7; D not resolved. Germline V lookup: CDR1 LNHDA, CDR2 SQIVND (reference sequence). The germline V and J ends were trimmed by 7 bases and 0 bases, with 10 bases remaining between them. CDR3 length: 13 amino acids. CDR3 sequence reads: CASKQTVSYEQYF. The DNA for the CDR3 is TGTGCCAGTAAACAGACTGTCTCCTACGAGCAGTACTTC.

This chain connects TRBV6-6 to TRBJ2-3, with 10 bases aligning to TRBD2. V gave up 6 bases and J gave up 6 bases; unmatched junction bases: 9. CDR1 and CDR2 from the germline V gene are MNHNY and SVGAGI (reference sequence). The CDR3 sequence is 15 residues long. DNA for the CDR3: TGTGCCAGCAGCTACCGAGCTAGCGGGAGTGATACGCAGTATTTT. Its translation is CASSYRASGSDTQYF.

The V gene is TRBV28, the J gene TRBJ1-5; the D is unclear. The CDR3 is 15 amino acids. V gave up 4 bases and J gave up 5 bases, with 15 bases separating them. Germline V lookup: CDR1 MDHEN, CDR2 SYDVKM. CDR3 DNA sequence: TGTGCCAGCAGTTCACCTCCTCCCGGAGATCAGCCCCAGCATTTT. Its translation: CASSSPPPGDQPQHF.

The chain combines TRBV11-2 with TRBJ2-3; 7 positions agree with TRBD1. CDR1 is SGHAT and CDR2 is FQNNGV in the germline V gene. The J segment lost 5 bases and the V segment lost 5 bases, leaving 7 bases of the junction unmatched. The CDR3 is 14 residues long. The DNA for the CDR3 is TGTGCCAGCAGCCCGGGACAGCCACAAGATACGCAGTATTTT. Protein sequence: CASSPGQPQDTQYF. Based on the CDR3 plus reference TRBV11-2 and TRBJ2-3, the full variable domain is EAGVAQSPRYKIIEKRQSVAFWCNPISGHATLYWYQQILGQGPKLLIQFQNNGVVDDSQLPKDRFSAERLKGVDSTLKIQPAKLEDSAVYLCASSPGQPQDTQYFGPGTRLTVL.

The CDR3 loop is CSAAVGDTQYF. CDR3 nucleotides: TGCAGTGCCGCGGTGGGTGATACGCAGTATTTT. The V call is TRBV20-1, the J call TRBJ2-3; unclear D gene. V gave up 6 bases and J gave up 6 bases, with 10 bases separating them. Germline loops: CDR1 DFQATT, CDR2 SNEGSKA (reference sequence). This CDR3 spans 11 amino acids.

This sequence joins TRBV7-2 and TRBJ1-2; D perhaps matches TRBD1 (5 bases). This CDR3 is built from 14 residues. The germline gives CDR1 SGHTA, CDR2 FQGNSA. The ends were cut back, 1 base at V and 3 bases at J, with 9 bases in the middle. The CDR3 reads CASSLGDLYYGYTF. As DNA, the CDR3 is TGTGCCAGCAGCTTAGGGGACTTGTACTATGGCTACACCTTC.

V gene TRBV5-1 combines with J gene TRBJ2-7; D tentatively reads TRBD1 or TRBD2 (5 bases each). Germline lookup yields CDR1 SGHRS and CDR2 YFSETQ. V gave up 4 bases and J gave up 2 bases, with 22 bases separating them. This CDR3 spans 17 amino acids. CDR3 nucleotides: TGCGCCAGCAGCACAGGACTGATAGGGCCCGAAGCCTACGAGCAGTACTTC. Its protein product is CASSTGLIGPEAYEQYF. Full variable domain (outside the CDR3, taken from reference TRBV5-1 and TRBJ2-7): KAGVTQTPRYLIKTRGQQVTLSCSPISGHRSVSWYQQTPGQGLQFLFEYFSETQRNKGNFPGRFSGRQFSNSRSEMNVSTLELGDSALYLCASSTGLIGPEAYEQYFGPGTRLTVT.

The chain combines TRBV6-1 with TRBJ2-7, with D perhaps TRBD1 (6 bases). Germline V gene data show CDR1 as MNHNS and CDR2 as SASEGT. V shed 7 bases and J shed 6 bases, with 16 bases lying between them. This CDR3 is 13 amino acids long. The CDR3 DNA reads as TGTGCCAGCATAGTAAGGGGGTCGAGCGAGCAGTACTTC. Translated, it gives CASIVRGSSEQYF.